This T cell receptor beta chain was documented in a study of T cell changes during pregnancy in multiple sclerosis. Unmatched junction bases numbered 12, after V lost 0 bases and J lost 7 bases. CDR1 is SGDLS, CDR2 YYNGEE, per germline. The CDR3 covers 16 residues. Clones were sequenced by immunoSEQ multiplex PCR, and TCRdb holds only the in-frame ones, with some missing. The table records fewer than 55,000 clones, 90% of them present only once. The TCR was taken from a female donor in good health, enrolled as a control in a pregnancy study. This chain uses TRBV9 with TRBJ1-2; 7 bases fit TRBD1. The source was peripheral blood, collected in the second trimester of pregnancy. CDR3 DNA sequence: TGTGCCAGCAGCGTAGACGTCGAGGGACAGTTTGGTGGCTACACCTTC. Encoded protein: CASSVDVEGQFGGYTF.